This entry features one T cell receptor (beta chain) sequence. The antigen remains undetermined. The data were obtained in a study of T-cell reconstitution after alpha-beta-depleted transplantation in children. Points from the study as a whole: Approximately two months post-transplant, alpha-beta T cells reportedly originated from several hundred expanded graft clones. Some patients showed high day-60 TCRbeta diversity, which derived from surviving recipient T cells and thymic progenitors. Most T-cell counts and diversity one year after the transplant came from T cells that were newly produced.

Unique molecular identifiers were incorporated during preparation of the TCRbeta library. TCRdb reprocessed the PCR reads with MiXCR, giving one entry per CDR3 protein. This sample has fewer than 750,000 distinct CDR3 sequences; more than 20% occur once, and the top ten carry 35% to 40%. Trimming left V 3 bases short and J 3 bases short, with 15 bases between. The CDR3 consists of 15 residues. Germline assignment: CDR1 SEHNR and CDR2 FQNEAQ (reference sequence). The rearrangement joins TRBV7-9 to TRBJ2-7; a weak D match, TRBD1 (6 bases). The specimen comprised PBMCs, sampled before TCRalphabeta/CD19-depleted stem cell transplant. The origin of this receptor is a boy under two years old with Wiskott-Aldrich syndrome, due to receive a stem cell transplant. The CDR3 here is CASSLGTPLVYEQYF. CDR3 DNA: TGTGCCAGCAGCTTGGGGACACCATTGGTCTACGAGCAGTACTTC.